A single sample is the source of the 20 T cell receptor beta chains below, sequenced in a study of beta chain features in type 1 diabetes. The sequenced template was cDNA made from the entire isolated RNA. Method: immunoSEQ multiplex PCR; TCRdb's copy keeps in-frame clones and lacks some. Of about 250,000 clones listed, less than 15% are singletons. Sample: naive CD4+ T cells from blood. The source is a woman aged 40 to 50 in good health.

V gene TRBV5-4 combines with J gene TRBJ2-6, with a possible D match to TRBD2 (6 bases). Trimming removed 5 bases at V and 1 base at J, with 10 bases between. Germline lookup yields CDR1 SGHNT and CDR2 YYREEE (reference sequence). The CDR3 spans 15 residues. CDR3 coding DNA: TGTGCCAGCAGTGTGGGGGGATCTGGGGCCAACGTCCTGACTTTC. This translates into CASSVGGSGANVLTF.

This chain links TRBV21-1 with TRBJ2-7; TRBD1, the D gene given by the table, was not confirmed from the DNA. TRBV21-1 is marked as a pseudogene. The CDR3 is 15 residues long. This chain's CDR3 is CASTPRRGVFDEQYF. The CDR3 region has the DNA TGTGCCAGCACCCCTCGCAGGGGGGTTTTCGACGAGCAGTACTTC.

This clone was seen a few times. The V call is TRBV5-1, the J call TRBJ1-4; perhaps TRBD1 as D (6 bases). V was trimmed by 2 bases and J by 7 bases, leaving 18 bases between them. This CDR3 comprises 16 residues. Germline V gives CDR1 SGHRS, CDR2 YFSETQ. The CDR3 sequence is CASSLQGTLSPEKLFF. CDR3 coding DNA: TGCGCCAGCAGCTTACAGGGCACTCTATCGCCTGAAAAACTGTTTTTT.

The chain joins TRBV4-3 to TRBJ2-3, with 8 nucleotides matching TRBD2. Looked up from germline, CDR1 is LGHNA and CDR2 is YSLEER. The J segment lost 8 bases and the V segment lost 0 bases, leaving 13 bases of the junction unmatched. CDR3 size: 17 residues. In DNA, the CDR3 is TGCGCCAGCAGCCAAGAAGCGGCTGGGACTAGGTTAGTTACGCAGTATTTT. Translated: CASSQEAAGTRLVTQYF.

This clone was counted between two and nine times. This rearrangement joins TRBV18 to TRBJ2-7; tentatively, D is TRBD2 (5 bases). Germline CDR1 and CDR2: KGHSH and LQKENI. The ends were cut back, 0 bases at V and 3 bases at J, with 12 bases in the middle. The CDR3 totals 15 residues. The CDR3 DNA follows: TGTGCCAGCTCACCACCGGGAGCCCCCTTCTACGAGCAGTACTTC. It encodes CASSPPGAPFYEQYF.

This rearrangement joins TRBV18 to TRBJ1-1; no firm D call. CDR1 and CDR2 (germline): KGHSH, LQKENI. With 3 bases removed from V and 5 bases from J, the gap between germline ends came to 10 bases. The CDR3 totals 13 residues. The CDR3 bases are TGTGCCAGCTCACCGGGAGAACGGACTGAAGCTTTCTTT. Protein sequence: CASSPGERTEAFF. The variable domain in full, completed from reference TRBV18 and TRBJ1-1, reads NAGVMQNPRHLVRRRGQEARLRCSPMKGHSHVYWYRQLPEEGLKFMVYLQKENIIDESGMPKERFSAEFPKEGPSILRIQQVVRGDSAAYFCASSPGERTEAFFGQGTRLTVV.

The rearrangement links TRBV7-9 to TRBJ1-2; 7 positions agree with TRBD1. V was clipped by 3 bases and J by 7 bases; unmatched bases: 8. The CDR3 runs 14 residues. Germline values: CDR1 SEHNR, CDR2 FQNEAQ (reference sequence). In DNA form, the CDR3 reads TGTGCCAGCAGCTTGGAGCAGGGGGGAATTGGCTACACCTTC. Protein sequence: CASSLEQGGIGYTF.

This clone has only a few counts. The chain combines TRBV18 with TRBJ1-1; no reliable D call. The CDR3 is made up of 13 amino acids. The germline V gene has CDR1 KGHSH and CDR2 LQKENI. V lost 4 bases and J lost 6, with 12 bases in between. CDR3 nucleotide sequence: TGTGCCAGCTCACTGCAGGATTTACCTGAAGCTTTCTTT. It codes for CASSLQDLPEAFF.

The sample holds a few counts of this clone. This rearrangement joins TRBV5-1 to TRBJ2-5; TRBD2 is a possible D gene (7 bases). The germline V and J ends were trimmed by 5 bases and 1 base, with 21 bases remaining between them. CDR3 length: 17 residues. The germline V gene has CDR1 SGHRS and CDR2 YFSETQ. CDR3 sequence: CASSPLDYGGPQETQYF. The CDR3, as DNA: TGCGCCAGCAGTCCCCTTGACTACGGGGGGCCCCAAGAGACCCAGTACTTC.

This sequence joins TRBV13 and TRBJ1-1; no firm D call. V gave up 3 bases and J gave up 3 bases, with 8 bases separating them. CDR1 is PRHDT and CDR2 is FYEKMQ in the germline V gene (reference sequence). The CDR3 has 13 amino acids. CDR3 residues: CASSFTADTEAFF. In DNA form, the CDR3 reads TGTGCCAGCAGCTTCACGGCGGACACTGAAGCTTTCTTT.

This clone was counted many times. The V gene is TRBV28, the J gene TRBJ1-6, with D perhaps TRBD1 (5 bases). This CDR3 is 14 amino acids long. Trimming pared 10 bases from V and 8 bases from J, leaving 18 bases between. Germline CDR1 and CDR2: MDHEN and SYDVKM. Here the CDR3 reads CATNPGGTHSPLHF. The CDR3 DNA reads as TGTGCCACCAACCCCGGGGGGACGCATTCACCCCTCCACTTT. The variable domain in full, with the rest retrieved from reference TRBV28 and TRBJ1-6, is DVKVTQSSRYLVKRTGEKVFLECVQDMDHENMFWYRQDPGLGLRLIYFSYDVKMKEKGDIPEGYSVSREKKERFSLILESASTNQTSMYLCATNPGGTHSPLHFGNGTRLTVT.

This chain links TRBV6-5 with TRBJ1-6; TRBD1 is a possible D gene (5 bases). The CDR3 runs 13 residues. The germline CDR1 and CDR2 sequences are MNHEY and SVGAGI. V was trimmed by 6 bases and J by 10 bases, leaving 13 bases between them. The CDR3 DNA is TGTGCCAGCAGCGGACAAGGAAGGTCACCCCTCCACTTT. Encoded protein: CASSGQGRSPLHF.

This clone was seen more than once but under ten times. This specimen includes other DNA sequences encoding the same CDR3. The V and J genes are TRBV6-5 and TRBJ1-1; 8 bases align to TRBD1. Germline trimming cut 7 bases from V and 5 bases from J; bases unmatched to any gene: 6. This CDR3 spans 13 amino acids. Germline V gives CDR1 MNHEY, CDR2 SVGAGI. The CDR3 DNA is TGTGCCAGCACTCTACAGGGGGGGACTGAAGCTTTCTTT. This gives the protein CASTLQGGTEAFF.

This chain links TRBV11-2 with TRBJ2-5, with TRBD2 matching over 16 bases. The CDR3 has 16 amino acids. The V and J ends lost 7 bases and 5 bases, in that order; junction bases with no gene match: 7. Germline CDR1 and CDR2: SGHAT and FQNNGV. DNA for the CDR3: TGTGCCAGCAACCCGGGACTAGCGGGGGGGCTGGAGACCCAGTACTTC. This codes for CASNPGLAGGLETQYF.

This clone was observed a handful of times. This chain links TRBV20-1 with TRBJ1-5, with TRBD1 matching 7 bases. Germline CDR1 DFQATT, CDR2 SNEGSKA (reference sequence). The CDR3 runs 11 residues. Germline trimming cut 5 bases from V and 12 bases from J; bases unmatched to any gene: 7. Here the CDR3 reads CSAPQQGGQHF. The CDR3 nucleotides are TGCAGTGCTCCGCAGCAGGGGGGCCAGCATTTT.

The chain couples TRBV10-3 to TRBJ1-5; D gene ambiguous. V lost 3 bases, J lost 7 bases, and 10 bases lay in between. The CDR3 extends over 13 amino acids. Germline CDR1 and CDR2: ENHRY and SYGVKD. Here the CDR3 reads CAISDIGGQPQHF. The CDR3 DNA reads as TGTGCCATCAGTGACATAGGAGGGCAGCCCCAGCATTTT.

The chain combines TRBV10-3 with TRBJ1-6; 8 bases are a match to TRBD1. V shed 5 bases, J shed 8 bases, and the junction held 5 bases outside the gene matches. Germline lookup yields CDR1 ENHRY and CDR2 SYGVKD. The CDR3 has 14 residues. The CDR3 DNA follows: TGTGCCATCAGTCTAGACAGGGGAGATTCACCCCTCCACTTT. This encodes CAISLDRGDSPLHF.

This clone was detected only a few times. The chain recombines TRBV6-5 with TRBJ1-1; weak D call: TRBD1 (5 bases). With 5 bases removed from V and 13 bases from J, the gap between germline ends came to 20 bases. Looked up from germline, CDR1 is MNHEY and CDR2 is SVGAGI. The CDR3 contains 13 residues. The CDR3 here is CASSPHPQGWGFF. Written as DNA, the CDR3 is TGTGCCAGCAGTCCACACCCGCAGGGTTGGGGTTTCTTT.

This clone has a handful of counts. This rearrangement joins TRBV6-6 to TRBJ2-1, with D possibly matching TRBD2 (6 bases). This CDR3 spans 16 amino acids. With 4 bases removed from V and 0 bases from J, the gap between germline ends came to 13 bases. Germline V CDR1 and CDR2: MNHNY, SVGAGI (reference sequence). CDR3 sequence reads: CASSWDGGSSYNEQFF. The CDR3 DNA sequence: TGTGCCAGCAGTTGGGATGGGGGGAGCTCCTACAATGAGCAGTTCTTC.

The chain links TRBV9 to TRBJ2-5, with D unresolved. Germline-derived CDR1 and CDR2 are SGDLS and YYNGEE. The CDR3 covers 16 residues. Trimming cost V 2 bases and J 0 bases, with 14 bases left between them. Here the CDR3 reads CASSVTDNTYQETQYF. CDR3 DNA sequence: TGTGCCAGCAGCGTCACTGACAACACGTACCAAGAGACCCAGTACTTC. The full variable domain, with the rest looked up from reference TRBV9 and TRBJ2-5, is DSGVTQTPKHLITATGQRVTLRCSPRSGDLSVYWYQQSLDQGLQFLIQYYNGEERAKGNILERFSAQQFPDLHSELNLSSLELGDSALYFCASSVTDNTYQETQYFGPGTRLLVL.